This TCR beta chain stems from a study of T cell repertoires in cytomegalovirus infection (dated by TCRdb to the late 2010s). Describing the broader study: Because public TCR beta signatures pointed to carriage of CMV infection together with the matching HLA type, the HLA type of each donor mattered for the analysis. The study at large found these results: In both this cohort and an independent roughly 330-donor cohort, the cumulative frequency of public TCR beta family members distinguished carriers of CMV infection plus the relevant HLA type. The ex vivo response was dominated by HLA-C-restricted CMV-specific TCR beta clonotypes, and the single most frequent clonotype in two of eight donors was supplied by these HLA-C-restricted clonotypes.

Sequencing relied on an Illumina HiSeq 1500. Clones were called with MiXCR by TCRdb after fastp trimmed the public reads at Q25, and only in-frame beta chains were retained. A single entry per CDR3 protein holds the most common genes and DNA from its merged rows. The sample includes some 440,000 distinct CDR3 sequences, with approximately 31% observed a single time. Roughly an eighth of the sample comes from the top ten. In the case of this clonotype: Its antigen has not been determined. No much larger clone is present one base from it, and per-base qualities are unavailable.

CDR1 MNHEY and CDR2 SVGEGT are derived from the germline V gene. From the cysteine through the phenylalanine, the CDR3 covers 14 amino acids. The only DNA kept is the CDR3, 42 bases in frame from the first base. From V the trimming removes 7 bases and from J it removes 5 bases, while the gene matches leave 8 bases of the junction unaccounted for. Sequences were obtained from PBMCs. The sequence derives from a human donor in good health (CMV status not recorded). Some clones in this sample may be carry-over from other donors' samples. The chain employs TRBV6-2 or TRBV6-3 and TRBJ2-7, with 10 middle bases fitting TRBD2. DNA sequence: TGTGCCAGCACTGCCGGACTAGCGGTACACGAGCAGTACTTC. The encoded protein is CASTAGLAVHEQYF.